These 3 T cell receptor beta chains share one sample of origin, sequenced in a study of cytomegalovirus exposure and HLA in healthy donors. This PCR relied on a set of 60 Vbeta primers and 13 Jbeta primers. Measured with immunoSEQ multiplex PCR; TCRdb has only the in-frame clones, and not every one. The sample shows some 45,000 clones, about 73% of them seen only once. Material for sequencing was PBMCs. These TCRs come from a woman aged 25 to 39 in good health and CMV-seronegative.

The chain combines TRBV7-9 with TRBJ1-2; TRBD1 is a possible D gene (6 bases). The CDR3 spans 15 residues. Trimming removed 1 base at V and 8 bases at J, with 17 bases between. Germline CDR1 reads SEHNR; CDR2 reads FQNEAQ (reference sequence). This CDR3 reads CASSLGNREEGGYTF. Here the CDR3 DNA reads TGTGCCAGCAGCTTAGGGAACAGGGAAGAGGGCGGCTACACCTTC.

The V call is TRBV30, the J call TRBJ1-1, with 9 nucleotides matching TRBD1. Germline lookup yields CDR1 GTSNPN and CDR2 SVGIG (reference sequence). The junction had 7 bases not matched to a gene; V was cut back by 5 bases and J by 6 bases. The CDR3 sequence is 13 residues long. CDR3 in DNA: TGTGCCTGGTCGACAGGGGGATTATCTGAAGCTTTCTTT. It translates to CAWSTGGLSEAFF.

The chain is built from TRBV7-2 and TRBJ2-2; TRBD2 aligns across 7 bases. Germline-derived CDR1 and CDR2 are SGHTA and FQGNSA. This CDR3 is 15 amino acids long. The J segment lost 9 bases and the V segment lost 1 base, leaving 8 bases of the junction unmatched. The CDR3 region is CASSLVLTSRRELFF. CDR3 coding DNA: TGTGCCAGCAGCTTAGTTTTGACTAGCAGAAGGGAGCTGTTTTTT.